The subject of this entry is one T cell receptor (beta chain). The germline V gene has CDR1 LNHDA and CDR2 SQIVND (reference sequence). CDR3 length: 17 amino acids. The trim removed 3 bases at V and 0 bases at J, leaving 7 bases unmatched. This record belongs to a study of T cell changes during pregnancy in multiple sclerosis. The assay was immunoSEQ multiplex PCR, and TCRdb's table has in-frame clones only and misses some. The profile shows about 52,000 clones, roughly 90% of them singletons. The sequences come from CD4+ T cells from peripheral blood mononuclear cells, collected after pregnancy. The TCR originated in a female donor in good health, enrolled as a control in a pregnancy study. The rearrangement joins TRBV19 to TRBJ1-4; 7 bases are shared with TRBD1. The CDR3 loop reads CASSIGTDFATNEKLFF. The CDR3 region has the DNA TGTGCCAGTAGTATCGGGACAGACTTTGCAACTAATGAAAAACTGTTTTTT.